The rows below give T cell receptor beta chains drawn from one sample of a study of cytomegalovirus exposure and HLA in healthy donors. The assay was immunoSEQ multiplex PCR, and TCRdb's table has in-frame clones only and misses some. The repertoire table contains some 84,000 clones. The material sequenced was PBMCs. The receptors come from a man aged 50 to 60 in good health and CMV-seronegative. CDR3s include the opening cysteine and the closing phenylalanine or tryptophan. D genes are given only for firm matches.

d_call: TRBD1
j_call: TRBJ2-7
v_call: TRBV2
cdr3_nt: TGTGCCAGCAGTGGACAGGGGAACTACGAGCAGTACTTC
cdr3_aa: CASSGQGNYEQYF

d_call: .
j_call: TRBJ2-3
v_call: TRBV7-9
cdr3_nt: TGTGCCAGCAGCTTTGGGCCGGGGAAACCCACAGATACGCAGTATTTT
cdr3_aa: CASSFGPGKPTDTQYF

d_call: .
j_call: TRBJ1-1
v_call: TRBV4-2
cdr3_nt: TGTGCCAGCAGCCCTCCCGGACAGATGAACACTGAAGCTTTCTTT
cdr3_aa: CASSPPGQMNTEAFF

d_call: TRBD1
j_call: TRBJ1-3
v_call: TRBV5-1
cdr3_nt: TGCGCCAACGGACAGGGGAACGGAAACACCATATATTTT
cdr3_aa: CANGQGNGNTIYF

d_call: TRBD2
j_call: TRBJ2-7
v_call: TRBV5-6
cdr3_nt: TGTGCCAGCAGCTCCGGGAGGGGAATTTGGGAGCAGTACTTC
cdr3_aa: CASSSGRGIWEQYF

d_call: .
j_call: TRBJ2-5
v_call: TRBV30
cdr3_nt: TGTGCAAATCGGGGGGACACCAAAGAGACCCAGTACTTC
cdr3_aa: CANRGDTKETQYF

d_call: .
j_call: TRBJ1-6
v_call: TRBV9
cdr3_nt: TGTGCCAGCAGCGTTGACAGCATACTCCACTTT
cdr3_aa: CASSVDSILHF

d_call: .
j_call: TRBJ1-5
v_call: TRBV6-5
cdr3_nt: TGTGCCAGCAGTTACTCTGCGGGGCATCATCAGCCCCAGCATTTT
cdr3_aa: CASSYSAGHHQPQHF

d_call: .
j_call: TRBJ2-3
v_call: TRBV5-1
cdr3_nt: TGCGCCAGCAGTCCGGGGGTTGGGACAGATACGCAGTATTTT
cdr3_aa: CASSPGVGTDTQYF

d_call: TRBD1
j_call: TRBJ1-6
v_call: TRBV11-2
cdr3_nt: TGTGCCAGCAGCTTACCACGGGACAGGGTTGCGCCCCTCCACTTT
cdr3_aa: CASSLPRDRVAPLHF

d_call: .
j_call: TRBJ1-2
v_call: TRBV5-6
cdr3_nt: TGTGCCAGCGGGCGGACAGCTAACTATGGCTACACCTTC
cdr3_aa: CASGRTANYGYTF

d_call: TRBD1
j_call: TRBJ1-1
v_call: TRBV13
cdr3_nt: TGTGCCAGCAGGAACAGGGGGAACACTGAAGCTTTCTTT
cdr3_aa: CASRNRGNTEAFF

d_call: .
j_call: TRBJ1-2
v_call: TRBV11-2
cdr3_nt: TGTGCCAGCAGCTCAACTGAAGGCATTCCGGGATATCAAGGAGGCTACACCTTC
cdr3_aa: CASSSTEGIPGYQGGYTF

d_call: .
j_call: TRBJ2-7
v_call: TRBV7-2
cdr3_nt: TGTGCCCCCAGCACCCTAGCCCCGACTATAGCTCTGGGTCTCGAGCAGTACTTC
cdr3_aa: CAPSTLAPTIALGLEQYF

d_call: .
j_call: TRBJ1-2
v_call: TRBV29-1
cdr3_nt: TGCAGCGTTGGGGCCAGACAGGCTAACTATGGCTACACCTTC
cdr3_aa: CSVGARQANYGYTF

d_call: TRBD1
j_call: TRBJ2-5
v_call: TRBV2
cdr3_nt: TGTGCCAGCAGCAAGGACAGGGTAGGAGAGACCCAGTACTTC
cdr3_aa: CASSKDRVGETQYF

d_call: .
j_call: TRBJ1-3
v_call: TRBV6-1
cdr3_nt: TGTGCCAGCAGTGGAAGTAGGATTGGGGGGTGGGCCCGCTCTGGAAACACCATATATTTT
cdr3_aa: CASSGSRIGGWARSGNTIYF

d_call: .
j_call: TRBJ2-5
v_call: TRBV19
cdr3_nt: TGTGCCAGTAGTGAACAGGGTTGGGAAGAGACCCAGTACTTC
cdr3_aa: CASSEQGWEETQYF

d_call: .
j_call: TRBJ1-2
v_call: TRBV6-1
cdr3_nt: TGTGCCAGCAGTGAAGAGGGGGGGGCCTTTGGCTACACCTTC
cdr3_aa: CASSEEGGAFGYTF

d_call: TRBD2
j_call: TRBJ2-7
v_call: TRBV7-3
cdr3_nt: TGTGCCAGCAGCTTAGGGCGGGGGGCGCGTGAGCAGTACTTC
cdr3_aa: CASSLGRGAREQYF

d_call: .
j_call: TRBJ1-6
v_call: TRBV7-3
cdr3_nt: TGTGCCAGCAGCCCCCGGGACATGATATTTGCGGCAAAAAACTCACCCCTCCACTTT
cdr3_aa: CASSPRDMIFAAKNSPLHF

d_call: .
j_call: TRBJ2-7
v_call: TRBV28
cdr3_nt: TGTGCCAGCAGTTTGGCATACTACGAGCAGTACTTC
cdr3_aa: CASSLAYYEQYF

d_call: TRBD1
j_call: TRBJ1-3
v_call: TRBV28
cdr3_nt: TGTGCCAGCAGTTCAGCAGGGGGTGGGTCTGGAAACACCATATATTTT
cdr3_aa: CASSSAGGGSGNTIYF

d_call: .
j_call: TRBJ1-2
v_call: TRBV11-2
cdr3_nt: TGTGCCAGCAGCTCTTGGGACAACGCCAACTATGGCTACACCTTC
cdr3_aa: CASSSWDNANYGYTF

d_call: .
j_call: TRBJ1-3
v_call: TRBV4-2
cdr3_nt: TGTGCCAGCAGCCGGAGCCTGGGGGGGCTCTCTGGAAACACCATATATTTT
cdr3_aa: CASSRSLGGLSGNTIYF

d_call: TRBD1
j_call: TRBJ1-2
v_call: TRBV15
cdr3_nt: TGTGCCACCAGCAGAAGAGGACAGGGCCCTTATGGCTACACCTTC
cdr3_aa: CATSRRGQGPYGYTF

d_call: .
j_call: TRBJ2-1
v_call: TRBV7-9
cdr3_nt: TGTGCCAGCAGCTTACTCGCCGGACTCCCGACCAATGAGCAGTTCTTC
cdr3_aa: CASSLLAGLPTNEQFF

d_call: .
j_call: TRBJ2-3
v_call: TRBV18
cdr3_nt: TGTGCCAGCTCACCCCCTGAGCGTACGCAGTATTTT
cdr3_aa: CASSPPERTQYF

d_call: TRBD1
j_call: TRBJ2-7
v_call: TRBV10-3
cdr3_nt: TGTGCCATCAGTCGGGACAGCGAGTTCTACGAGCAGTACTTC
cdr3_aa: CAISRDSEFYEQYF

d_call: .
j_call: TRBJ2-2
v_call: TRBV7-2
cdr3_nt: TGTGCCAGCAGCTTAGCGTTTCAGAGCGCGAACACCGGGGAGCTGTTTTTT
cdr3_aa: CASSLAFQSANTGELFF

d_call: TRBD1
j_call: TRBJ2-7
v_call: TRBV7-9
cdr3_nt: TGTGCCAGCAGCGCCCAGGGCGGGACAGGGGCCTACGAGCAGTACTTC
cdr3_aa: CASSAQGGTGAYEQYF

d_call: .
j_call: TRBJ2-3
v_call: TRBV6-5
cdr3_nt: TGTGCCAGCAGTTACAGTCAGGGATACACAGATACGCAGTATTTT
cdr3_aa: CASSYSQGYTDTQYF

d_call: TRBD2
j_call: TRBJ2-1
v_call: TRBV6-5
cdr3_nt: TGTGCCAGCAGTCAGACTACTAGCGGGGGGGAGCAGTTCTTC
cdr3_aa: CASSQTTSGGEQFF

d_call: .
j_call: TRBJ2-7
v_call: TRBV11-2
cdr3_nt: TGTGCCAGCAGCTTAGAAGGAGGGGTAATCTCCTACGAGCAGTACTTC
cdr3_aa: CASSLEGGVISYEQYF

d_call: TRBD1
j_call: TRBJ1-4
v_call: TRBV5-1
cdr3_nt: TGCGCCAGCAGCTTGACGGGACAGGGGGCGCAGGAAAAACTGTTTTTT
cdr3_aa: CASSLTGQGAQEKLFF

d_call: TRBD1
j_call: TRBJ1-2
v_call: TRBV18
cdr3_nt: TGTGCCAGCTCACCGGCCCGGGACAGCCATGGCTACACCTTC
cdr3_aa: CASSPARDSHGYTF

d_call: .
j_call: TRBJ1-2
v_call: TRBV6-5
cdr3_nt: TGTGCCAGCAGCTCACAGGTTGGGGGCTACACCTTC
cdr3_aa: CASSSQVGGYTF